The clone carrying this TCR beta chain was observed a handful of times. The antigen is undetermined. This CDR3 contains 16 residues. V was cut by 0 bases and J by 2 bases, with 12 bases left in between. Germline CDR1 SGHRS, CDR2 YFSETQ. The entry originates in a study of T cells in Graves' hyperthyroidism and ophthalmopathy. Study at large: Peripheral blood was taken when the disease was first diagnosed, before any treatment began.

Regarding the study as a whole: Most thyroid-expanded clonotypes above 0.001 were also found in blood.

Patients were excluded for uncontrolled infection, other autoimmune disease, pregnancy or lactation. Diagnostic decisions used clinical symptoms, serum thyroxine and TRAb, thyroid ultrasound and orbital computed tomography. Amplification of TCR beta CDR3 regions was performed using RNA transcripts as template. First-round RT-PCR with HTBI primers amplified the TCR CDR3 region. MiXCR, applied by TCRdb to the multiplex PCR reads, yields one record per CDR3 protein. The data hold 350,000 to 450,000 distinct CDR3 sequences, with 17% observed a single time. The specimen was blood. This receptor was taken from a woman under 40 with Graves' hyperthyroidism that later progressed to Graves' ophthalmopathy. The genes are TRBV5-1 and TRBJ2-1; no clear D. The chain's CDR3 is CASSLEGQVAYNEQFF. The CDR3 DNA sequence: TGCGCCAGCAGCTTGGAAGGGCAGGTAGCCTACAATGAGCAGTTCTTC.